The rows below give T cell receptor beta chains drawn from one sample of a study of cytomegalovirus exposure and HLA in healthy donors. Assay: immunoSEQ multiplex PCR; the TCRdb copy retains only in-frame clones and omits some. This table has about 160,000 clones, approximately 90% appearing once. Specimen: PBMCs. These receptors all stem from a man aged 18 to 29 in good health and CMV-seronegative. CDR3s include the opening cysteine and the closing phenylalanine or tryptophan. Each record gives: CDR3 protein, CDR3 DNA, D gene, J gene, V gene, clone size. A D gene is named only where the DNA matches it firmly. Expanded clones are given a class, and other clones once, few, many or no size at all.

CDR3 protein: CASSREPQGSGANVLTF
CDR3 DNA: TGTGCCAGCAGCCGAGAACCTCAGGGGTCTGGGGCCAACGTCCTGACTTTC
D gene: .
J gene: TRBJ2-6
V gene: TRBV4-2
clone size: .

CDR3 protein: CASSPGQVGEQYF
CDR3 DNA: TGTGCCAGCTCGCCCGGACAGGTAGGCGAGCAGTACTTC
D gene: TRBD1
J gene: TRBJ2-7
V gene: TRBV18
clone size: .

CDR3 protein: CASSHRDSYNGYTF
CDR3 DNA: TGTGCCAGCAGCCACCGGGACAGCTATAATGGCTACACCTTC
D gene: TRBD1
J gene: TRBJ1-2
V gene: TRBV7-2
clone size: .

CDR3 protein: CATSGGTENQPQHF
CDR3 DNA: TGTGCCACCAGCGGCGGAACCGAGAATCAGCCCCAGCATTTT
D gene: .
J gene: TRBJ1-5
V gene: TRBV15
clone size: .

CDR3 protein: CASSSPGTHEQYF
CDR3 DNA: TGTGCCAGCAGCAGCCCCGGGACACACGAGCAGTACTTC
D gene: .
J gene: TRBJ2-7
V gene: TRBV7-6
clone size: .

CDR3 protein: CASSPYPGEIYEQYF
CDR3 DNA: TGTGCCAGCAGTCCATACCCGGGGGAAATCTACGAGCAGTACTTC
D gene: .
J gene: TRBJ2-7
V gene: TRBV6-5
clone size: .

CDR3 protein: CASRPGRRNIQYF
CDR3 DNA: TGTGCCAGCAGGCCCGGTCGGAGAAACATTCAGTACTTC
D gene: .
J gene: TRBJ2-4
V gene: TRBV11-2
clone size: .

CDR3 protein: CASSTGQFYNSPLHF
CDR3 DNA: TGTGCCAGCAGTACAGGGCAATTCTATAATTCACCCCTCCACTTT
D gene: .
J gene: TRBJ1-6
V gene: TRBV7-8
clone size: .

CDR3 protein: CASNQLNQPQHF
CDR3 DNA: TGTGCCAGTAACCAACTAAATCAGCCCCAGCATTTT
D gene: .
J gene: TRBJ1-5
V gene: TRBV19
clone size: .

CDR3 protein: CASRGLAGGLSTDTQYF
CDR3 DNA: TGCGCCAGCAGGGGACTAGCGGGAGGGCTGAGCACAGATACGCAGTATTTT
D gene: TRBD2
J gene: TRBJ2-3
V gene: TRBV5-1
clone size: .

CDR3 protein: CASSLNRGRWETQYF
CDR3 DNA: TGCGCCAGCAGCTTGAATCGTGGGAGGTGGGAGACCCAGTACTTC
D gene: .
J gene: TRBJ2-5
V gene: TRBV5-1
clone size: .

CDR3 protein: CASSFTGGITEAFF
CDR3 DNA: TGCGCCAGCAGCTTTACAGGGGGCATCACTGAAGCTTTCTTT
D gene: TRBD1
J gene: TRBJ1-1
V gene: TRBV5-1
clone size: .

CDR3 protein: CASSQAGFSGANVLTF
CDR3 DNA: TGCGCCAGCAGCCAAGCGGGTTTCTCTGGGGCCAACGTCCTGACTTTC
D gene: .
J gene: TRBJ2-6
V gene: TRBV4-3
clone size: .

CDR3 protein: CASSERTSYNEQFF
CDR3 DNA: TGTGCCAGCAGTGAAAGGACTTCCTACAATGAGCAGTTCTTC
D gene: .
J gene: TRBJ2-1
V gene: TRBV2
clone size: .

CDR3 protein: CASSEGHRRGSEQFF
CDR3 DNA: TGTGCCAGCAGTGAAGGCCACCGAAGAGGGAGTGAGCAGTTCTTC
D gene: .
J gene: TRBJ2-1
V gene: TRBV2
clone size: once

CDR3 protein: CASSYSGGYNEQFF
CDR3 DNA: TGTGCCAGCAGTTACTCAGGGGGCTACAATGAGCAGTTCTTC
D gene: .
J gene: TRBJ2-1
V gene: TRBV6-5
clone size: .

CDR3 protein: CASTLREMNTEAFF
CDR3 DNA: TGTGCCAGCACCCTGCGCGAAATGAACACTGAAGCTTTCTTT
D gene: .
J gene: TRBJ1-1
V gene: TRBV5-5
clone size: .

CDR3 protein: CASSAPQGKYTEAFF
CDR3 DNA: TGTGCCAGCAGCGCACCACAGGGCAAATACACTGAAGCTTTCTTT
D gene: .
J gene: TRBJ1-1
V gene: TRBV11-2
clone size: .

CDR3 protein: CASSDGRGRNSPLHF
CDR3 DNA: TGCGCCAGCAGTGACGGCAGGGGGCGGAATTCACCCCTCCACTTT
D gene: TRBD1
J gene: TRBJ1-6
V gene: TRBV10-2
clone size: .

CDR3 protein: CASSPGVGYTF
CDR3 DNA: TGTGCCAGCAGCCCCGGAGTGGGCTACACCTTC
D gene: .
J gene: TRBJ1-2
V gene: TRBV28
clone size: .

CDR3 protein: CASRGQGMHEQYF
CDR3 DNA: TGTGCCAGCAGGGGACAGGGAATGCACGAGCAGTACTTC
D gene: TRBD1
J gene: TRBJ2-7
V gene: TRBV28
clone size: .

CDR3 protein: CASSLRGEETQYF
CDR3 DNA: TGTGCCAGCAGCCTACGGGGAGAAGAGACCCAGTACTTC
D gene: .
J gene: TRBJ2-5
V gene: TRBV4-2
clone size: .

CDR3 protein: CSVPHTDTQYF
CDR3 DNA: TGCAGCGTTCCCCACACAGATACGCAGTATTTT
D gene: .
J gene: TRBJ2-3
V gene: TRBV29-1
clone size: .

CDR3 protein: CASSTPDRNYGYTF
CDR3 DNA: TGTGCCAGTAGTACCCCCGACAGAAACTATGGCTACACCTTC
D gene: .
J gene: TRBJ1-2
V gene: TRBV19
clone size: .

CDR3 protein: CASLGRAYEQFF
CDR3 DNA: TGTGCCAGCCTGGGGAGGGCGTATGAGCAGTTCTTC
D gene: TRBD2
J gene: TRBJ2-1
V gene: TRBV27
clone size: .

CDR3 protein: CATSRDRDKGQETQYF
CDR3 DNA: TGTGCCACCAGCAGAGACCGGGACAAGGGACAAGAGACCCAGTACTTC
D gene: .
J gene: TRBJ2-5
V gene: TRBV15
clone size: once

CDR3 protein: CASKEGGQGHIQYF
CDR3 DNA: TGTGCCAGCAAGGAGGGTGGGCAGGGCCACATTCAGTACTTC
D gene: .
J gene: TRBJ2-4
V gene: TRBV7-2
clone size: .

CDR3 protein: CASSIVASEQYF
CDR3 DNA: TGTGCCAGTAGTATAGTGGCCTCTGAGCAGTACTTC
D gene: .
J gene: TRBJ2-7
V gene: TRBV19
clone size: .

CDR3 protein: CASSQVLAGDYEQYF
CDR3 DNA: TGCGCCAGCAGCCAAGTACTAGCGGGAGATTACGAGCAGTACTTC
D gene: TRBD2
J gene: TRBJ2-7
V gene: TRBV4-1
clone size: .

CDR3 protein: CASSLSGPRGEKLFF
CDR3 DNA: TGTGCCAGCAGCCTATCAGGGCCCCGGGGGGAAAAACTGTTTTTT
D gene: .
J gene: TRBJ1-4
V gene: TRBV6-5
clone size: .

CDR3 protein: CASSQTPSYEQYF
CDR3 DNA: TGCGCCAGCAGCCAGACACCTTCCTACGAGCAGTACTTC
D gene: .
J gene: TRBJ2-7
V gene: TRBV4-1
clone size: .

CDR3 protein: CSVEGQGDTEAFF
CDR3 DNA: TGCAGCGTTGAGGGGCAGGGTGACACTGAAGCTTTCTTT
D gene: .
J gene: TRBJ1-1
V gene: TRBV29-1
clone size: .

CDR3 protein: CASSQGFVREQYF
CDR3 DNA: TGCGCCAGCAGCCAAGGTTTCGTTCGGGAGCAGTACTTC
D gene: .
J gene: TRBJ2-7
V gene: TRBV4-3
clone size: once

CDR3 protein: CASKIRQGNPYGYTF
CDR3 DNA: TGTGCCAGCAAGATTAGACAGGGTAACCCTTATGGCTACACCTTC
D gene: TRBD1
J gene: TRBJ1-2
V gene: TRBV28
clone size: .

CDR3 protein: CASSLSGRQGLYNEQFF
CDR3 DNA: TGTGCCAGCAGCTTAAGTGGGCGACAGGGGCTCTACAATGAGCAGTTCTTC
D gene: TRBD1
J gene: TRBJ2-1
V gene: TRBV7-9
clone size: few

CDR3 protein: CASSQVIGEAYGYTF
CDR3 DNA: TGCGCCAGCAGCCAAGTAATAGGGGAGGCCTATGGCTACACCTTC
D gene: .
J gene: TRBJ1-2
V gene: TRBV4-1
clone size: once